These T cell receptor beta chains were read from a single sample in a study of T-cell reconstitution after alpha-beta-depleted transplantation in children. TCRdb analysed the PCR reads with MiXCR anew, one entry per CDR3 protein. The sample consists of around 600,000 distinct CDR3 sequences, roughly a tenth of them appearing once. The sample in question was PBMCs from the stem cell graft donor, obtained from the stem cell graft. These receptors originate from a human donor who donated a stem cell graft to a child with acute myeloid leukemia. Each CDR3 is given with its conserved first and last residue. The size of a clone is reported for some rows only, either as once, few or many, or as a class for expanded clones.

CDR3aa	v_gene	abundance
CASSPRSYQETQYF	TRBV18	many
CASSTKNTEAFF	TRBV18	.
CSARGLGSSYNEQFF	TRBV20-1	few
CSAGRREPNEQYF	TRBV20-1	.
CASSQEDRGHEQYF	TRBV2	.
CASSLVESYNEQFF	TRBV7-2	many
CAIMRDPGDDEQFF	TRBV10-3	.
CASSSPPTGYYEKLFF	TRBV6-2/TRBV6-3	.
CASSEDQQGRYEQYF	TRBV25-1	.
CASTLGGWGNTEAFF	TRBV28	many
CASSLRASGRTNEQFF	TRBV5-5	few
CSAPSGGSYNEQFF	TRBV20-1	few
CASRRDPGNTIYF	TRBV7-9	few
CASSLTPVAGHEQFF	TRBV7-3	few
CASSQAAQVNGELFF	TRBV4-3	few
CSADPALAGAEQFF	TRBV20-1	.
CSTIRDRGDSPLHF	TRBV20-1	few
CASSLSSGTLSYEQYF	TRBV7-8	.
CATSRTPGLAPTGELFF	TRBV15	few
CASSRTTPSGPSSYEQYF	TRBV5-1	.
CASSGGKDRSGNQPQHF	TRBV25-1	.
CASRRPGQSHIQYF	TRBV6-2/TRBV6-3	.
CASNHREAGSGYTF	TRBV12-3/TRBV12-4	.
CSVHPGRAVEGYTF	TRBV29-1	few
CSARDLGEQFF	TRBV20-1	few
CASRRDFEAFF	TRBV12-3/TRBV12-4	many
CASRPSGRVEQYF	TRBV2	few
CASSSSGQGSILIYGYTF	TRBV27	.
CASRITGNYGYTF	TRBV6-2/TRBV6-3	.
CSARKAGADYGYTF	TRBV20-1	few
CASSLDSPPGAGNTIYF	TRBV7-6	few
CSSRTGNLGGEQYF	TRBV29-1	few
CASSPTSGRAHEQYF	TRBV12-3/TRBV12-4	.
CASSQRQGDSGRTQYF	TRBV7-2	.
CASSPLAADGETQYF	TRBV7-6	.
CSVGSSSGNTIYF	TRBV29-1	few
CASSSGQGAHYGYTF	TRBV28	.
CASKFHSNTGELFF	TRBV27	.
CSARDRGGQPQHF	TRBV20-1	few
CSVEADSVEQYF	TRBV29-1	.
CSARRLAGEPEQYF	TRBV20-1	.
CASRPDRVDIQYF	TRBV6-2/TRBV6-3	few
CASSSTPTTWTQYF	TRBV7-2	.
CAISDVAELYF	TRBV10-3	.
CASSLQGVQETQYF	TRBV12-3/TRBV12-4	many